These 22 T cell receptor beta chains share one sample of origin, sequenced in a study of human T cells and chemical hapten exposure. Time point given: pre-sensitization, week 0. Treatment meaning: therapeutic diphenylcyclopropenone sensitization with weekly scalp DPC. TCRdb used MiXCR to reprocess the RACE reads, holding one entry per CDR3 protein. This table holds 250,000 or so distinct CDR3 sequences, about 8.1% found once. The specimen was whole blood, collected in connection with sensitization to the hapten diphenylcyclopropenone (DPC). All receptors come from a woman aged 40 to 50 with alopecia areata. Some clones in this sample may be carry-over from other donors' samples.

This clonotype was found a few times. CDR3 protein: CASSLAGTVYEQYF. CDR3 in DNA: TGTGCCAGCAGTTTGGCCGGGACGGTATACGAGCAGTACTTC. The genes are TRBV28 and TRBJ2-7; D is tentatively TRBD1 or TRBD2 (5 bases each). This CDR3 comprises 14 residues. The V end was cut by 3 bases, the J end by 4 bases, with 13 bases between. Germline CDR1 and CDR2: MDHEN and SYDVKM.

At least ten counts were recorded for this clonotype. The CDR3 reads CASSELAGAHEQYF. As DNA, the CDR3 is TGCGCCAGCAGTGAACTAGCGGGAGCCCACGAGCAGTACTTC. The V and J genes are TRBV5-1 and TRBJ2-7; 11 nucleotides line up with TRBD2. CDR3 length: 14 residues. Trimming took 5 bases from V and 5 from J; bases not matched to a gene: 6. CDR1 is SGHRS and CDR2 is YFSETQ in the germline V gene.

This clonotype was seen a handful of times. V usage is TRBV27 and J usage is TRBJ2-3, with 9 bases fitting TRBD2. CDR3 length equals 15 residues. Losses at the gene ends were 5 bases for V and 5 bases for J; bases not matched to a gene: 8. Germline-derived CDR1 and CDR2 are MNHEY and SMNVEV (reference sequence). The CDR3 region is CASSVIAGEGDTQYF. Written as DNA, the CDR3 is TGTGCCAGCAGTGTTATAGCGGGAGAAGGAGATACGCAGTATTTT.

This clonotype was counted only a few times. The gene calls are TRBV4-3 and TRBJ1-2, with a tentative D call TRBD1 (5 bases). CDR3 length: 15 amino acids. V lost 8 bases, J lost 3 bases, and 19 bases lay in between. The germline gives CDR1 LGHNA, CDR2 YSLEER. The CDR3 region is CASAPAPRVDYGYTF. The CDR3 DNA follows: TGCGCCAGCGCCCCGGCCCCCAGGGTTGACTATGGCTACACCTTC.

This clonotype showed up just a few times. J is TRBJ2-7 and V is TRBV28, with D uncertain. Germline loops: CDR1 MDHEN, CDR2 SYDVKM. V was pared by 2 bases and J by 6 bases, with 5 bases between. This CDR3 has 11 amino acids. CDR3 nucleotide sequence: TGTGCCAGCAGTTTAGGGCTCGAGCAGTACTTC. Amino acids: CASSLGLEQYF.

The V call is TRBV29-1, the J call TRBJ2-7, with TRBD1 identical over 10 bases. J lost 5 bases, V lost 3 bases, and 16 bases had no gene match. The V gene's germline CDR1 is SQVTM and CDR2 ANQGSEA. The length of the CDR3 is 17 residues. CDR3 in amino acids: CSVDGTGVDRPSDEQYF. The CDR3 nucleotides read TGCAGCGTTGACGGGACAGGGGTGGACCGACCCTCTGACGAGCAGTACTTC.

This clonotype appeared many times. The rearrangement links TRBV12-3 or TRBV12-4 to TRBJ2-5; 8 bases are shared with TRBD2. V shed 3 bases and J 5 bases; nucleotides not matched to a gene: 5. This CDR3 region has 14 residues. CDR3: CASSLGGRYETQYF. CDR3 DNA sequence: TGTGCCAGCAGTTTGGGCGGGAGGTACGAGACCCAGTACTTC.

The chain is built from TRBV6-6 and TRBJ1-5; a weak D match, TRBD1 (5 bases). With 0 bases removed from V and 4 bases from J, the gap between germline ends came to 16 bases. Germline V gene sequence: CDR1 MNHNY, CDR2 SVGAGI (reference sequence). The length of the CDR3 is 17 residues. CDR3 residues: CASSYSIDIQGNQPQHF. DNA for the CDR3: TGTGCCAGCAGTTACTCGATTGACATTCAGGGAAATCAGCCCCAGCATTTT.

The rearrangement uses TRBV28 and TRBJ2-1; tentative D call: TRBD2 (6 bases). Germline CDR1 is MDHEN and CDR2 is SYDVKM. This CDR3 is 15 amino acids long. The ends were cut back, 5 bases at V and 4 bases at J, with 15 bases in the middle. CDR3 residues: CASSLAASAYNEQFF. The CDR3 bases are TGTGCCAGCAGTCTTGCGGCTAGCGCGTACAATGAGCAGTTCTTC.

The chain links TRBV4-2 to TRBJ1-1; 8 nucleotides agree with TRBD1. The junction had 5 bases not matched to a gene; V was cut back by 4 bases and J by 1 base. This CDR3 is 15 amino acids long. Germline V CDR1 and CDR2: LGHNA, YNFKEQ. The CDR3 loop is CASSRTGTGNTEAFF. CDR3 nucleotide sequence: TGTGCCAGCAGCCGAACCGGGACAGGGAACACTGAAGCTTTCTTT.

With regard to this clonotype: No conserved phenylalanine or tryptophan is present at the end of the CDR3, so a read error is the likely explanation. The chain combines TRBV27 with TRBJ1-2; D call uncertain. CDR1 is MNHEY and CDR2 is SMNVEV in the germline V gene (reference sequence). Trimming cost V 6 bases and J 2 bases, with 16 bases left between them. This CDR3 comprises 15 residues. CDR3 protein: CASSKMGKANYGYTL. In DNA form, the CDR3 reads TGTGCCAGCAGCAAGATGGGGAAGGCGAACTATGGCTACACCCTC.

CDR3 coding DNA: TGCGCCAGCAGCTTGAGTCCCAGCGGGAGCACATACAATGAGCAGTTCTTC. Amino acid sequence: CASSLSPSGSTYNEQFF. The chain joins TRBV5-1 to TRBJ2-1, with TRBD2 identical over 8 bases. The germline V gene has CDR1 SGHRS and CDR2 YFSETQ. The CDR3 runs 17 residues. V shed 1 base, J shed 4 bases, and the junction held 10 bases outside the gene matches.

The rearrangement joins TRBV12-3 or TRBV12-4 to TRBJ1-5; TRBD1 is a possible D gene (6 bases). This CDR3 spans 13 amino acids. V lost 6 bases, J lost 7 bases, and 13 bases lay in between. The CDR3 reads CASSPGQAQPQHF. The CDR3 DNA is TGTGCCAGCAGCCCGGGACAAGCCCAGCCCCAGCATTTT.

This clonotype was observed a few times. The genes are TRBV7-9 and TRBJ2-1, with D maybe TRBD2 (5 bases). Germline CDR1 SEHNR, CDR2 FQNEAQ (reference sequence). This CDR3 spans 14 amino acids. V lost 8 bases and J 1 base, leaving 12 bases between the germline ends. CDR3 region: CASGKSGSYNEQFF. CDR3 in DNA: TGTGCCAGCGGCAAATCGGGGTCCTACAATGAGCAGTTCTTC. The complete variable domain, with remaining parts taken from reference TRBV7-9 and TRBJ2-1, reads DTGVSQNPRHKITKRGQNVTFRCDPISEHNRLYWYRQTLGQGPEFLTYFQNEAQLEKSRLLSDRFSAERPKGSFSTLEIQRTEQGDSAMYLCASGKSGSYNEQFFGPGTRLTVL.

This clonotype has more than one count but fewer than ten. The chain has TRBV4-3 and TRBJ2-4; D might be TRBD1 (5 bases). Looked up from germline, CDR1 is LGHNA and CDR2 is YSLEER. V lost 0 bases and J 10 bases, leaving 13 bases between the germline ends. This CDR3 has 14 amino acids. This CDR3 is CASSQDSAGRIQYF. CDR3 DNA: TGCGCCAGCAGCCAAGATTCGGCAGGGCGAATTCAGTACTTC.

This clonotype was observed a handful of times. The chain is built from TRBV18 and TRBJ2-7, with D uncertain. Germline CDR1 KGHSH, CDR2 LQKENI. CDR3 length: 13 residues. Trimming took off 2 bases at V and 3 bases at J, with 8 bases between the two ends. CDR3: CASSPALGYEQYF. The DNA for the CDR3 is TGTGCCAGCTCACCAGCCCTAGGCTACGAGCAGTACTTC.

There are a few counts of this clonotype. The genes are TRBV10-3 and TRBJ2-1; 7 bases match TRBD2. Germline CDR1 and CDR2: ENHRY and SYGVKD. V lost 6 bases, J lost 9 bases, and 14 bases stayed unmatched. CDR3 length: 15 amino acids. The CDR3 loop is CAISATQAGAGEQFF. As DNA, the CDR3 is TGTGCCATCAGCGCCACTCAGGCGGGAGCGGGTGAGCAGTTCTTC.

V usage is TRBV30 and J usage is TRBJ2-5; D not resolved. CDR3 length equals 11 residues. Trimming removed 3 bases at V and 2 bases at J, with 4 bases between. Germline V gene sequence: CDR1 GTSNPN, CDR2 SVGIG (reference sequence). CDR3 nucleotide sequence: TGTGCCTGGAGAGCACAAGAGACCCAGTACTTC. This translates into CAWRAQETQYF.

The chain uses TRBV20-1 and TRBJ2-1, with TRBD2 as a possible D gene (6 bases). Germline CDR1 DFQATT, CDR2 SNEGSKA (reference sequence). The CDR3 covers 15 residues. The V gene lost 0 bases and the J gene lost 8 bases, with 17 bases spanning the gap. The CDR3 protein is CSARDGAGHRHEQFF. In nucleotides, the CDR3 is TGCAGTGCTAGAGATGGAGCGGGCCACAGACATGAGCAGTTCTTC.

In this sample, this clonotype turned up once. This rearrangement joins TRBV10-3 to TRBJ2-7, with 9 bases fitting TRBD1. Per germline, CDR1 ENHRY and CDR2 SYGVKD. CDR3 length: 15 amino acids. The J segment lost 5 bases and the V segment lost 8 bases, leaving 13 bases of the junction unmatched. CDR3 sequence (DNA): TGTGCCATCCTTAATCCGGGGACAGGGACCCACGAGCAGTACTTC. It specifies CAILNPGTGTHEQYF.

This clonotype showed up just a few times. The chain recombines TRBV20-1 with TRBJ2-4; tentative D call: TRBD2 (5 bases). The germline CDR1 and CDR2 sequences are DFQATT and SNEGSKA (reference sequence). V was trimmed by 7 bases and J by 5 bases, leaving 15 bases between them. The CDR3 runs to 13 residues. CDR3 DNA sequence: TGCAGTGGTACATCAGCGGTCCAAAACATTCAGTACTTC. This sequence encodes CSGTSAVQNIQYF.

This clonotype was seen at least ten times. A junction end diverges from the germline sequence, so it may reflect a read error. The chain carries TRBV7-7 and TRBJ2-2, with 7 bases that match TRBD1. The CDR3 length is 15 residues. Germline values: CDR1 SSHAT, CDR2 FNYEAQ (reference sequence). The CDR3 region has the DNA TGTGCTAGCAGGCCCGGGACAGCGAACACCGGGGAGCTGTTTTTT. Translation gives CASRPGTANTGELFF.